A selection of T cell receptor beta chains follows, all from one sample in a study of technical replicates of blood from a handful of donors. Sequenced by immunoSEQ multiplex PCR; TCRdb stores in-frame clones only, minus some. The sample consists of 50,000 or so clones, approximately 90% of them appearing once. The sample was PBMCs. These receptors were taken from a human donor in good health. Some clones in this sample may be carry-over from other donors' samples. Each CDR3 is given with its conserved first and last residue. Each record gives: CDR3 DNA, CDR3 protein, V gene, clone size, J gene, D gene. The D gene is left open where the match is weak. Expanded clones get a size class; other rows say once, few or many, or leave the size out.

TGTGCCAGCAGTGTAACTATTGGAACCTACGAGCAGTACTTC	CASSVTIGTYEQYF	TRBV27	few	TRBJ2-7	-
TGTGCCAGCACTTCTGGACACCCGAACACTGAAGCTTTCTTT	CASTSGHPNTEAFF	TRBV2	-	TRBJ1-1	-
TGTGCCAGTCATTGGACAGCCGACTACGAGCAGTACTTC	CASHWTADYEQYF	TRBV6-1	-	TRBJ2-7	-
TGTGCCAGCAGTCCCGGGGGCGCGCTAGCGGGAACCTACGAGCAGTACTTC	CASSPGGALAGTYEQYF	TRBV5-4	-	TRBJ2-7	TRBD2
TGTGCCAGCAGTGAAGAGGGGAGGAGGGGATCACCCCTCCACTTT	CASSEEGRRGSPLHF	TRBV2	few	TRBJ1-6	-
TGTGCCAGCTCACCAGGGGGCTCTCAGCCCCAGCATTTT	CASSPGGSQPQHF	TRBV18	once	TRBJ1-5	-
TGTGCCAGCTCACCACCGGACAGGGGGAACTATGGCTACACCTTC	CASSPPDRGNYGYTF	TRBV18	-	TRBJ1-2	TRBD1
TGTGCCAGCAGTTACGAGGACAGGGGGCGAGGCGAGCAGTACTTC	CASSYEDRGRGEQYF	TRBV6-6	-	TRBJ2-7	TRBD1
TGTGCCAGCAGCTTGCGGGACAGGGGCTCGGGGACCCAGTACTTC	CASSLRDRGSGTQYF	TRBV5-6	-	TRBJ2-5	TRBD1
TGTGCCAGCAGTTTAGGGTCAGGGGGCGAGGAGCAGTACTTC	CASSLGSGGEEQYF	TRBV27	-	TRBJ2-7	TRBD1
TGTGCCAGAAGCCATACCACGGGACTACTACAACAAGAGACCCAGTACTTC	CARSHTTGLLQQETQYF	TRBV5-3	-	TRBJ2-5	TRBD2
TGTGCCAGCAGCCGTAGGGGTGGGGTGCAGCCCCAGCATTTT	CASSRRGGVQPQHF	TRBV6-1	-	TRBJ1-5	-
TGTGCCAGCAGCTTCCCCGGTAACTATGGCTACACCTTC	CASSFPGNYGYTF	TRBV11-1	-	TRBJ1-2	-
TGTGCCAGCAGCGTAGCGGGACAGGTGTCTTCACCCCTCCACTTT	CASSVAGQVSSPLHF	TRBV9	-	TRBJ1-6	TRBD1
TGTGCCAGCAGCATGACAAGCCACGAGCAGTACTTC	CASSMTSHEQYF	TRBV7-2	-	TRBJ2-7	-
TGTGCCAGCAGTGAAAATGGGAGGACAGATACGCAGTATTTT	CASSENGRTDTQYF	TRBV2	once	TRBJ2-3	-
TGTGCCAGCAGTGACTGGACAGGGAGTGATACGCAGTATTTT	CASSDWTGSDTQYF	TRBV6-4	-	TRBJ2-3	TRBD1
TGCGCCAGCAGCCCCGGGACAAGGAATCAGCCCCAGCATTTT	CASSPGTRNQPQHF	TRBV5-1	-	TRBJ1-5	-
TGCGCCAGCAGCCAAGATACGGGATCCCTAAATTCACCCCTCCACTTT	CASSQDTGSLNSPLHF	TRBV4-3	-	TRBJ1-6	-
TGTGCAAGTCGCCAGGTCCGGGACAGGGGGCTCACTGAAGCTTTCTTT	CASRQVRDRGLTEAFF	TRBV12-2	-	TRBJ1-1	-
TGTGCCAGCAGCTTAGTTCTAGCGGGAGGTAGTGAGCAGTTCTTC	CASSLVLAGGSEQFF	TRBV7-6	-	TRBJ2-1	TRBD2
TGTGCCAGCAGCCCGCGCCAGGGGTCCCACAATGAGCAGTTCTTC	CASSPRQGSHNEQFF	TRBV5-4	-	TRBJ2-1	-
TGTGCCAGTAGTGGGGCCGGGACAGGGGACACTGAAGCTTTCTTT	CASSGAGTGDTEAFF	TRBV19	few	TRBJ1-1	TRBD1
TGCGCCAGCAGCTTGGCAGAGCGGGAGAGAGAGACCCAGTACTTC	CASSLAERERETQYF	TRBV5-1	-	TRBJ2-5	TRBD2
TGCGCCAGCAGCTTGGCCCTAGCGGGGGTGGGCACAGATACGCAGTATTTT	CASSLALAGVGTDTQYF	TRBV5-1	-	TRBJ2-3	TRBD2
TGTGCCAGCAGCTTGGAGGGACTAGCGGAAATCTACAATGAGCAGTTCTTC	CASSLEGLAEIYNEQFF	TRBV5-4	-	TRBJ2-1	TRBD2
TGTGCCAGCCAGGGGGTACCCGGGGCCACCGGGGAGCTGTTTTTT	CASQGVPGATGELFF	TRBV5-4	-	TRBJ2-2	TRBD1
TGCGCCAGCAGCCAGGGGGGGGCCCTCTACGAGCAGTACTTC	CASSQGGALYEQYF	TRBV4-1	once	TRBJ2-7	-
TGTGCCAGCAGGCGACAGGGTAACACCGGGGAGCTGTTTTTT	CASRRQGNTGELFF	TRBV6-5	-	TRBJ2-2	TRBD1
TGTGCCAGCAGTTTATCGGGGACAGGGTGGGGTCATGGCTACACCTTC	CASSLSGTGWGHGYTF	TRBV27	-	TRBJ1-2	TRBD1
TGCGCCAGCAGCTTGGAGGGGGCGAATGAGCAGTTCTTC	CASSLEGANEQFF	TRBV5-1	-	TRBJ2-1	TRBD1
TGTGCCTGGAGCGGGGGTCAGGCCACAGATACGCAGTATTTT	CAWSGGQATDTQYF	TRBV30	-	TRBJ2-3	-
TGTGCCAGCAGCTTCCGGGACAGGGGAAGTGGCGAGCAGTACTTC	CASSFRDRGSGEQYF	TRBV7-9	-	TRBJ2-7	TRBD1
TGTGCCAGCAGTTACGGCCGGGACTTCGAGCAGTACTTC	CASSYGRDFEQYF	TRBV6-6	-	TRBJ2-7	-
TGTGCCAGCAGCTTAGAACGGTCAGATACGCAGTATTTT	CASSLERSDTQYF	TRBV7-2	-	TRBJ2-3	-
TGCGCCAGCAGCCAAGGTGAAGGGGATGAAAAACTGTTTTTT	CASSQGEGDEKLFF	TRBV4-1	-	TRBJ1-4	-
TGTGCCAGCAGCTTTGCCACAGGGCTGGGGGCCAACGTCCTGACTTTC	CASSFATGLGANVLTF	TRBV7-9	-	TRBJ2-6	-
TGTGCCAGCAGCTCCTTGGGGGGGGGCGACACCGGGGAGCTGTTTTTT	CASSSLGGGDTGELFF	TRBV7-9	-	TRBJ2-2	-
TGCGCCAGCAGCGACGGGAGGTGGAATCAGCCCCAGCATTTT	CASSDGRWNQPQHF	TRBV4-1	-	TRBJ1-5	-
TGTGCCAGCAGTTACTCTCGGGGTAACAATCAGCCCCAGCATTTT	CASSYSRGNNQPQHF	TRBV6-5	once	TRBJ1-5	-
TGTGCCTGGGCCCACCCGAGGTACACCTTC	CAWAHPRYTF	TRBV30	-	TRBJ1-2	-
TGCGCCAGCAGCTTGGCCGGGACTAGCGGGATTGAGCAGTTCTTC	CASSLAGTSGIEQFF	TRBV5-1	-	TRBJ2-1	TRBD2
TGTGCCAGCAGCCTAGACAGGAACACTGAAGCTTTCTTT	CASSLDRNTEAFF	TRBV6-1	-	TRBJ1-1	-